This TCR beta chain appears in the sequencing data of a study of T cells in Graves' hyperthyroidism and ophthalmopathy. TCR beta CDR3 region amplification was performed from RNA transcripts. HTBI primers were used for first-round RT-PCR of the TCR CDR3. A single record per CDR3 protein comes from TCRdb applying MiXCR to the multiplex PCR reads. The table lists approximately 360,000 distinct CDR3 sequences, 15% to 19% of them singletons. CDR1 and CDR2 from the germline V gene are MNHEY and SMNVEV (reference sequence). V dropped 5 bases and J dropped 2; count of bases not matched to a gene: 7. The CDR3 has 15 amino acids. This clonotype was detected ten times or more. The antigen remains unidentified. Broader study findings: Model output signaled ophthalmopathy a median 6.5 months ahead of onset.

Patients were excluded for uncontrolled infection, other autoimmune disease, pregnancy or lactation. Diagnoses were made from clinical symptoms, serum measures (thyroxine and TRAb), thyroid ultrasound and orbital computed tomography. Fresh peripheral blood, about 10 ml of it, supplied the PBMCs. The gene calls are TRBV27 and TRBJ2-3, with 7 bases that match TRBD2. The sample taken for sequencing was blood. The receptor was isolated from a woman younger than 30 with Graves' hyperthyroidism that later progressed to Graves' ophthalmopathy. In nucleotides, the CDR3 is TGTGCCAGCAGTACGCTAGCGGATTTCACAGATACGCAGTATTTT. Amino acids: CASSTLADFTDTQYF.